The TCR beta chain described here comes from a study of OX40 agonist ivuxolimab in advanced cancers. Study-wide context: Six ivuxolimab dose levels, 0.01 to 10 mg/kg, were given intravenously every 2 weeks. Patients were roughly 83% male with ages about 23 to 80, mean around 61. Findings and caveats of the study: More expanded clones were found, on average, in CD8+ than in CD4+ T cells.

To note about this clone: Its antigen is unidentified.

Germline trimming cut 2 bases from V and 5 bases from J; bases unmatched to any gene: 5. Looked up from germline, CDR1 is LNHDA and CDR2 is SQIVND (reference sequence). The length of the CDR3 is 15 residues. Profiling relied on immunoSEQ multiplex PCR, and the TCRdb table lists in-frame clones only, not all of them. The repertoire consists of tens of thousands of clones, with roughly 80% occurring once and the leading ten covering 3.5% to 5.5%. The chain uses TRBV19 and TRBJ2-1; 8 bases align to TRBD2. This sequence was found in an adult with an advanced solid tumor such as melanoma, head and neck, liver or kidney cancer. Sequenced material: CD4+ or CD8+ T cells sorted from blood, taken in a trial of the OX40 agonist ivuxolimab. In DNA form, the CDR3 reads TGTGCCAGTAGTATAAAAGCGGGGGCTCACAATGAGCAGTTCTTC. Amino acid sequence: CASSIKAGAHNEQFF.